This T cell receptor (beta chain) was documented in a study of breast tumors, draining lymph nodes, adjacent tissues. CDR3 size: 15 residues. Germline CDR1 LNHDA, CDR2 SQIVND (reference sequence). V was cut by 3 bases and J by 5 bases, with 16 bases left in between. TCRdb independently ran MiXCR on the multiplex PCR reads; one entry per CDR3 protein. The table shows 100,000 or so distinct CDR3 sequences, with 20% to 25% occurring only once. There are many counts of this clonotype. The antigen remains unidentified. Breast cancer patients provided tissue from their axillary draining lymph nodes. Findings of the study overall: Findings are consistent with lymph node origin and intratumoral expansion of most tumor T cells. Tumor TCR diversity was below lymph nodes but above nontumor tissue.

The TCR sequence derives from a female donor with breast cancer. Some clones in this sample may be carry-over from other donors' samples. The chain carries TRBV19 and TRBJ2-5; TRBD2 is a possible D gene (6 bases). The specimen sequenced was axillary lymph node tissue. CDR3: CASSMTAGRVETQYF. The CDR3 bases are TGTGCCAGTAGTATGACAGCGGGTAGGGTTGAGACCCAGTACTTC.